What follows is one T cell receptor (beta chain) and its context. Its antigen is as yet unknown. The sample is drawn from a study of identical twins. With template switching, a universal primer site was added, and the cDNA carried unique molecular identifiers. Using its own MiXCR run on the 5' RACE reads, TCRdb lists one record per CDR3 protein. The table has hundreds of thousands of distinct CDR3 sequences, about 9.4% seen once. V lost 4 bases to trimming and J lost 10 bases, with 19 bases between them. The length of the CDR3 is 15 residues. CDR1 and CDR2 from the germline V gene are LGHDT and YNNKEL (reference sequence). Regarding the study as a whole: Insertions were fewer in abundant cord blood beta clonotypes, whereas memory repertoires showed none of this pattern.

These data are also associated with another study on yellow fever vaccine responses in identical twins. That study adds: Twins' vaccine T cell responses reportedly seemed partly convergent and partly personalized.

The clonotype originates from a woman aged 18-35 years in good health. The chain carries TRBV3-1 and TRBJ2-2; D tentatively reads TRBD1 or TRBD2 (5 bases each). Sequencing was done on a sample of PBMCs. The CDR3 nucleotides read TGTGCCAGCAGCCGGGTCGGGACCGCCTTCGAGGAGCTGTTTTTT. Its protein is CASSRVGTAFEELFF. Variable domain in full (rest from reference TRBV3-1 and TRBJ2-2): DTAVSQTPKYLVTQMGNDKSIKCEQNLGHDTMYWYKQDSKKFLKIMFSYNNKELIINETVPNRFSPKSPDKAHLNLHINSLELGDSAVYFCASSRVGTAFEELFFGEGSRLTVL.